These 14 T cell receptor beta chains share one sample of origin, sequenced in a study of vaccination effects on CD4 cells after COVID-19. Clones were read by immunoSEQ multiplex PCR, and TCRdb kept only the in-frame ones, dropping some. This repertoire shows about 66,000 clones, around 74% found once; its top ten account for about 2.2%. Their antigen targets remain unknown. Around day 10 of culture, CD4+ T cells were separated out. Participants completed two doses of the BNT162b2 or mRNA-1273 vaccine. This specimen was CD4+ T cells from PBMCs cultured without peptide, taken after COVID-19 vaccination. These receptors all stem from a human donor who received a COVID-19 vaccine.

The chain joins TRBV18 to TRBJ2-1, with 9 nucleotides matching TRBD1. With 4 bases clipped from V and 0 bases from J, the junction kept 7 bases outside the gene matches. The CDR3 loop spans 17 amino acids. Germline V CDR1 and CDR2: KGHSH, LQKENI. CDR3 nucleotides: TGTGCCAGCTCACTACTACAGGGGGCGAGCTCCTACAATGAGCAGTTCTTC. This sequence encodes CASSLLQGASSYNEQFF.

In DNA, the CDR3 is TGTGCCAGCAGCGTAGGGACAGGGCAAGAGACCCAGTACTTC. This sequence encodes CASSVGTGQETQYF. V gene TRBV9 combines with J gene TRBJ2-5; 8 bases map to TRBD1. In germline, CDR1 is SGDLS, CDR2 YYNGEE. V dropped 0 bases and J dropped 2; count of bases not matched to a gene: 0. The CDR3 is made up of 14 amino acids.

The chain has TRBV6-5 and TRBJ2-1; D may be TRBD1 or TRBD2 (6 bases each). Per the germline V gene, CDR1 is MNHEY and CDR2 is SVGAGI. The length of the CDR3 is 15 residues. With 2 bases removed from V and 3 bases from J, the gap between germline ends came to 11 bases. The CDR3 DNA sequence: TGTGCCAGCAGTTACGGGGGGCTTGGCTACAATGAGCAGTTCTTC. Its translation: CASSYGGLGYNEQFF.

The CDR3 DNA reads TGTGCCAGCAGTGAATTAGGCTACGAGCAGTACGTC. This gives the protein CASSELGYEQYV. The rearrangement uses TRBV2 and TRBJ2-7; D gene unclear. The CDR3 covers 12 residues. Germline CDR1 is SNHLY and CDR2 is FYNNEI. V was shortened by 2 bases and J by 3 bases, with 5 bases between the two germline ends.

The genes are TRBV9 and TRBJ2-1, with 9 nucleotides matching TRBD2. CDR3 length: 16 amino acids. CDR1 is SGDLS and CDR2 is YYNGEE in the germline V gene. The ends lost 0 bases at V and 1 base at J; junction bases unmatched: 2. Here the CDR3 DNA reads TGTGCCAGCAGCGTAGGCGGGGGGGCTTCCTACAATGAGCAGTTCTTC. It codes for CASSVGGGASYNEQFF.

DNA for the CDR3: TGTGCCACCCGACCGGGTAACACCGGGGAGCTGTTTTTT. This codes for CATRPGNTGELFF. The chain uses TRBV19 and TRBJ2-2; D remains ambiguous. This CDR3 contains 13 residues. CDR1 LNHDA and CDR2 SQIVND come from the germline V gene (reference sequence). The V gene lost 10 bases and the J gene lost 2 bases, with 11 bases spanning the gap.

The chain carries TRBV18 and TRBJ1-2, with D possibly TRBD1 on 5 matching bases. The germline V and J ends were trimmed by 1 base and 0 bases, with 9 bases remaining between them. Germline CDR1 KGHSH, CDR2 LQKENI. There are 15 residues in the CDR3. CDR3 protein: CASSPRQNSNYGYTF. The CDR3 coding sequence is TGTGCCAGCTCACCACGACAGAACTCTAACTATGGCTACACCTTC.

The genes are TRBV5-1 and TRBJ1-4, with 8 nucleotides matching TRBD1. J was trimmed by 7 bases and V by 2 bases; bases with no gene match: 4. The CDR3 totals 14 residues. Germline V lookup: CDR1 SGHRS, CDR2 YFSETQ. DNA of the CDR3: TGCGCCAGCAGCTTTCAGGGGGCAGGTGAAAAACTGTTTTTT. Encoded protein: CASSFQGAGEKLFF.

This chain connects TRBV5-1 to TRBJ1-1, with 9 nucleotides matching TRBD1. Trimming removed 4 bases from V and 0 bases from J; junction bases left unmatched: 7. Germline V gene sequence: CDR1 SGHRS, CDR2 YFSETQ. This CDR3 has 16 residues. The CDR3 DNA reads as TGCGCCAGCAGCCGTGGGACAGGGTCTATGAACACTGAAGCTTTCTTT. Translated, it gives CASSRGTGSMNTEAFF. The full variable domain, rest sourced from reference TRBV5-1 and TRBJ1-1, is KAGVTQTPRYLIKTRGQQVTLSCSPISGHRSVSWYQQTPGQGLQFLFEYFSETQRNKGNFPGRFSGRQFSNSRSEMNVSTLELGDSALYLCASSRGTGSMNTEAFFGQGTRLTVV.

This clone occurred a few times. The chain couples TRBV6-2 or TRBV6-3 to TRBJ2-7, with D hard to call. V lost 4 bases, J lost 4 bases, and 17 bases lay in between. The CDR3 covers 15 residues. Germline V CDR1 and CDR2: MNHEY, SVGEGT. The chain's CDR3 is CASSLAGWIPYEQYV. The CDR3 nucleotides read TGTGCCAGCAGTTTGGCTGGATGGATCCCGTACGAGCAGTACGTC.

The rearrangement uses TRBV7-9 and TRBJ2-7; D remains unclear. This CDR3 comprises 12 residues. V was shortened by 5 bases and J by 8 bases, with 13 bases between the two germline ends. Germline CDR1 is SEHNR and CDR2 is FQNEAQ (reference sequence). DNA for the CDR3: TGTGCCAGCAGCCGAGATGAGCTCAAGCAGTACGTC. Translating it yields CASSRDELKQYV.

This clone was counted between two and nine times. The V and J genes are TRBV10-3 and TRBJ2-7; 7 bases are shared with TRBD1. The CDR3 loop spans 12 amino acids. V shed 10 bases, J shed 7 bases, and the junction held 10 bases outside the gene matches. CDR1 and CDR2 from the germline V gene are ENHRY and SYGVKD. The CDR3 region is CATRDSSEEQYV. The CDR3, as DNA: TGTGCCACCCGGGACAGCTCGGAGGAGCAGTACGTC.

This clone was found a few times. The chain uses TRBV6-5 and TRBJ1-5; D ambiguous. The germline gives CDR1 MNHEY, CDR2 SVGAGI. The CDR3 covers 13 residues. Trimming pared 6 bases from V and 6 bases from J, leaving 12 bases between. CDR3 sequence: CASRSGVAQPQHF. As DNA, the CDR3 is TGTGCCAGCAGGTCCGGGGTTGCTCAGCCCCAGCATTTT.

The V and J genes are TRBV15 and TRBJ2-5; D gene unclear. The V end lost 5 bases, the J end lost 1 base, and 14 bases lay between the germline ends. The CDR3 length is 15 residues. The germline gives CDR1 LNHNV, CDR2 YYDKDF (reference sequence). The CDR3 protein is CATSHRKATQETQYF. Written as DNA, the CDR3 is TGTGCCACCAGCCATCGTAAGGCGACCCAAGAGACCCAGTACTTC.